This T cell receptor (beta chain) was identified in a study of regulatory T cells. Findings of the study overall: In CD3G-deficient patients, conventional CD4+ T cells were enriched for hydrophobic CDR3 residues at positions 6 and 7. Patient repertoires had restricted TRB V-J pairs and skewed V and J usage, most in Tregs.

The PCR used 52 TRBV and 13 TRBJ primers. Repertoires were generated with immunoSEQ multiplex PCR, while TCRdb's copy carries only in-frame clones and drops some. This table has tens of thousands of clones, 75% to 90% appearing once. About this clone itself: The antigen is undetermined.

All CD3G-deficient patients showed autoimmunity, more severe in two. Regulatory (CD25-high CD127-low) and conventional (CD25-low CD127-high) CD4+ T cells were sorted separately. Germline lookup yields CDR1 MNHNS and CDR2 SASEGT. CDR3 length: 13 amino acids. V was pared by 4 bases and J by 3 bases, with 10 bases between. This chain links TRBV6-1 with TRBJ2-7; D is perhaps TRBD1 (5 bases). The receptor was isolated from a person in their late teens or twenties with CD3G deficiency. Sequencing was done on a sample of conventional CD4+ T cells sorted from blood. The CDR3 is CASSARVNYEQYF. The CDR3 DNA reads TGTGCCAGCAGTGCCAGGGTAAACTACGAGCAGTACTTC.